Below, 23 T cell receptor beta chains from the same sample are listed, as sequenced in a study of post-analysis software for immune sequencing data. Broader study findings: Several TRBV segments, TRBV5-6, TRBV5-1 and TRBV20-1 among them, were found more frequent in patients than controls.

The antigens these receptors bind are not known. cDNA libraries for TCR beta contained unique molecular identifiers. TCRdb processed the PCR reads anew with MiXCR; each CDR3 protein has one entry. The table shows 350,000 to 450,000 distinct CDR3 sequences, with approximately 38% occurring only once. Sequenced material: blood. All receptors derive from a girl aged 2 to 10 with multiple sclerosis.

This clonotype was counted only a few times. The chain uses TRBV20-1 and TRBJ2-4; D is undetermined. The CDR3 runs to 14 residues. V was pared by 3 bases and J by 0 bases, with 9 bases between. Germline V lookup: CDR1 DFQATT, CDR2 SNEGSKA (reference sequence). The CDR3 coding sequence is TGCAGTGCTAGGTCCTCCCAAGCCAAAAACATTCAGTACTTC. It codes for CSARSSQAKNIQYF.

The chain combines TRBV6-1 with TRBJ2-7, with 7 bases fitting TRBD1. With V trimmed by 6 bases and J by 2 bases, 7 bases remained unmatched. This CDR3 is 14 amino acids long. The germline V gene has CDR1 MNHNS and CDR2 SASEGT. The CDR3 sequence: CASSDIGQAYEQYF. CDR3 bases: TGTGCCAGCAGCGATATCGGACAGGCCTACGAGCAGTACTTC.

J is TRBJ1-1 and V is TRBV11-2; D remains unclear. CDR1 and CDR2 (germline): SGHAT, FQNNGV. The CDR3 sequence is 15 residues long. Deletions cut 2 bases from V and 2 bases from J, with 12 bases between. CDR3 nucleotide sequence: TGTGCCAGCAGCTTAATGGGAGGATATAACACTGAAGCTTTCTTT. It yields the protein CASSLMGGYNTEAFF.

The chain recombines TRBV4-1 with TRBJ2-1, with 8 bases identical to TRBD2. CDR3 size: 15 residues. Unmatched junction bases numbered 3, after V lost 1 base and J lost 4 bases. The germline gives CDR1 MGHRA, CDR2 YSYEKL. CDR3 protein: CASSQGSGGYNEQFF. The CDR3 DNA sequence: TGCGCCAGCAGCCAAGGGAGCGGGGGTTACAATGAGCAGTTCTTC.

The rearrangement links TRBV9 to TRBJ2-5; D is perhaps TRBD2 (5 bases). Germline assignment: CDR1 SGDLS and CDR2 YYNGEE. This CDR3 contains 14 residues. Trimming removed 0 bases at V and 1 base at J, with 7 bases between. CDR3 sequence reads: CASSVADFQETQYF. The CDR3 DNA reads as TGTGCCAGCAGCGTAGCGGACTTCCAAGAGACCCAGTACTTC.

This clonotype was seen a few times. The chain recombines TRBV7-9 with TRBJ2-3; D may correspond to TRBD1 or TRBD2 (5 bases each). V was cut by 0 bases and J by 1 base, with 8 bases left in between. Germline V gene data show CDR1 as SEHNR and CDR2 as FQNEAQ (reference sequence). The CDR3 consists of 15 residues. CDR3 DNA: TGTGCCAGCAGCTTAGCGTGGGACCGCACAGATACGCAGTATTTT. This codes for CASSLAWDRTDTQYF.

The chain joins TRBV20-1 to TRBJ2-7; TRBD2 aligns across 13 bases. The V segment lost 0 bases and the J segment 3 bases; nucleotides outside the gene matches: 2. CDR1 is DFQATT and CDR2 is SNEGSKA in the germline V gene (reference sequence). This CDR3 comprises 15 residues. CDR3 DNA sequence: TGCAGTGCTAGAGAGGGGACTAGCGGGAACTACGAGCAGTACTTC. This codes for CSAREGTSGNYEQYF.

The chain joins TRBV12-5 to TRBJ2-5; 7 bases match TRBD1. The CDR3 is 13 residues long. Trimming took 3 bases from V and 5 from J; bases not matched to a gene: 3. The V gene's germline CDR1 is LGHNT and CDR2 FRNRAP. The CDR3 region has the DNA TGTGCTAGTGGTTTAGAGGGGGCGGAGACCCAGTACTTC. Amino acids: CASGLEGAETQYF. Variable domain in full (rest from reference TRBV12-5 and TRBJ2-5): DARVTQTPRHKVTEMGQEVTMRCQPILGHNTVFWYRQTMMQGLELLAYFRNRAPLDDSGMPKDRFSAEMPDATLATLKIQPSEPRDSAVYFCASGLEGAETQYFGPGTRLLVL.

The V call is TRBV29-1, the J call TRBJ2-3; D uncertain. The germline V gene has CDR1 SQVTM and CDR2 ANQGSEA. V lost 3 bases, J lost 2 bases, and 12 bases lay in between. CDR3 size: 14 residues. CDR3 nucleotide sequence: TGCAGCGTTGATAGACGGTTTTCCACAGATACGCAGTATTTT. It is translated as CSVDRRFSTDTQYF.

This clonotype turned up a few times. The rearrangement links TRBV13 to TRBJ2-1; 10 bases are a match to TRBD2. V lost 5 bases and J lost 6; bases outside the gene matches: 7. CDR3 size: 15 residues. Germline loops: CDR1 PRHDT, CDR2 FYEKMQ (reference sequence). The CDR3 region is CASSPRTSGTNEQFF. The CDR3 nucleotides are TGTGCCAGCAGCCCCCGGACTAGCGGAACCAATGAGCAGTTCTTC.

This clonotype was seen only once. The chain carries TRBV24-1 and TRBJ2-1; D perhaps matches TRBD1 (6 bases). CDR1 and CDR2 from the germline V gene are KGHDR and SFDVKD. CDR3 length: 13 residues. V was clipped by 9 bases and J by 13 bases, with 21 bases between them. DNA of the CDR3: TGTGCCACCGGGACATTCCTCGGAGAGACCCAGTTCTTC. Encoded protein: CATGTFLGETQFF.

The genes are TRBV7-2 and TRBJ1-5; D is unclear. The V end lost 1 base, the J end lost 6 bases, and 10 bases lay between the germline ends. CDR3 size: 14 residues. Germline V gene sequence: CDR1 SGHTA, CDR2 FQGNSA. For the CDR3, the DNA is TGTGCCAGCAGCTTAGAGGGATTTGGTCAGCCCCAGCATTTT. Protein product: CASSLEGFGQPQHF. The variable domain in full, completed from reference TRBV7-2 and TRBJ1-5, reads GAGVSQSPSNKVTEKGKDVELRCDPISGHTALYWYRQSLGQGLEFLIYFQGNSAPDKSGLPSDRFSAERTGGSVSTLTIQRTQQEDSAVYLCASSLEGFGQPQHFGDGTRLSIL.

The CDR3 DNA sequence: TGTGCCAGCAGCCCGAATAGACAGGCCCAAGAGACCCAGTACTTC. Residues: CASSPNRQAQETQYF. The V gene is TRBV9, the J gene TRBJ2-5, with D possibly being TRBD1 (6 bases). Germline CDR1 reads SGDLS; CDR2 reads YYNGEE. CDR3 length: 15 amino acids. V was clipped by 4 bases and J by 1 base, with 14 bases between them. Together with reference TRBV9 and TRBJ2-5, the CDR3 gives the full variable domain: DSGVTQTPKHLITATGQRVTLRCSPRSGDLSVYWYQQSLDQGLQFLIQYYNGEERAKGNILERFSAQQFPDLHSELNLSSLELGDSALYFCASSPNRQAQETQYFGPGTRLLVL.

This chain links TRBV4-1 with TRBJ2-7; TRBD1 matches at 9 bases. CDR3 length equals 16 residues. After removal of 4 bases from V and 2 bases from J, the junction contained 9 bases not matched to a gene. Germline V gene lookup returns CDR1 MGHRA and CDR2 YSYEKL. The CDR3 DNA sequence: TGCGCCAGCAGCCCACTAGGGACAGGGACAACCTACGAGCAGTACTTC. Translated, it gives CASSPLGTGTTYEQYF.

The chain employs TRBV20-1 and TRBJ2-1, with 8 positions matching TRBD1. V lost 6 bases, J lost 2 bases, and 6 bases stayed unmatched. The CDR3 runs to 14 residues. CDR1 and CDR2 from the germline V gene are DFQATT and SNEGSKA (reference sequence). In DNA form, the CDR3 reads TGCAGTGCCTCAGGGGGCGATACCTACAATGAGCAGTTCTTC. The encoded protein is CSASGGDTYNEQFF.

A few counts support this clonotype. For the CDR3, the DNA is TGTGCCAGCAGCTTACGGACTAGCGGGATATACAATGAGCAGTTCTTC. As protein: CASSLRTSGIYNEQFF. The chain combines TRBV7-3 with TRBJ2-1; 12 positions match TRBD2. With V trimmed by 2 bases and J by 4 bases, 3 bases remained unmatched. This CDR3 is 16 amino acids long. The germline CDR1 and CDR2 sequences are SGHTA and FQGTGA.

The chain joins TRBV6-5 to TRBJ2-5; D unresolved. The CDR3 is 14 amino acids. V gave up 0 bases and J gave up 7 bases, with 12 bases separating them. CDR1 is MNHEY and CDR2 is SVGAGI in the germline V gene. The CDR3 nucleotides read TGTGCCAGCAGTTACTCGCCGGCCTGGGGGACCCAGTACTTC. This codes for CASSYSPAWGTQYF.

The chain employs TRBV15 and TRBJ1-2; no firm D call. This CDR3 has 15 residues. Germline V gene data show CDR1 as LNHNV and CDR2 as YYDKDF (reference sequence). The germline V and J ends were trimmed by 0 bases and 4 bases, with 12 bases remaining between them. The CDR3 DNA follows: TGTGCCACCAGCAGAGATAGAGTTTCTTCCTATGGCTACACCTTC. This encodes CATSRDRVSSYGYTF.

V and J are TRBV28 and TRBJ1-5, with D uncertain. The V and J ends lost 7 bases and 0 bases respectively, with 7 bases between them. The CDR3 has 13 residues. CDR1 is MDHEN, CDR2 SYDVKM, per germline. The CDR3 loop reads CASKPDSNQPQHF. The CDR3 DNA reads as TGTGCCAGCAAACCAGATAGCAATCAGCCCCAGCATTTT.

This clonotype was detected only a few times. The V gene is TRBV5-1, the J gene TRBJ2-7; maybe TRBD2 (5 bases). Germline V gene data show CDR1 as SGHRS and CDR2 as YFSETQ. Trimming removed 1 base from V and 4 bases from J, with 9 bases in between. This CDR3 has 13 residues. The CDR3, as DNA: TGCGCCAGCAGCTTGTCGGGGATTTACGAGCAGTACTTC. This codes for CASSLSGIYEQYF. Variable domain in full (rest from reference TRBV5-1 and TRBJ2-7): KAGVTQTPRYLIKTRGQQVTLSCSPISGHRSVSWYQQTPGQGLQFLFEYFSETQRNKGNFPGRFSGRQFSNSRSEMNVSTLELGDSALYLCASSLSGIYEQYFGPGTRLTVT.

CDR3 bases: TGTGCCAGTAGGAACGGAGTGGGATTTGGCCCGCAGTTCTTC. Amino acid sequence: CASRNGVGFGPQFF. The chain links TRBV19 to TRBJ2-1, with D uncertain. The V end was cut by 6 bases, the J end by 12 bases, with 21 bases between. The CDR3 is made up of 14 amino acids. From germline, CDR1 is LNHDA and CDR2 SQIVND (reference sequence).

This clonotype occurred a few times. The genes are TRBV9 and TRBJ2-7; D might be TRBD2 (6 bases). V shed 2 bases and J shed 1 base, with 13 bases lying between them. The CDR3 extends over 15 amino acids. Germline lookup yields CDR1 SGDLS and CDR2 YYNGEE. Here the CDR3 reads CASSVGGLSSYEQYF. CDR3 DNA sequence: TGTGCCAGCAGCGTGGGGGGACTGAGTTCCTACGAGCAGTACTTC. The whole variable domain, remainder taken from reference TRBV9 and TRBJ2-7, is DSGVTQTPKHLITATGQRVTLRCSPRSGDLSVYWYQQSLDQGLQFLIQYYNGEERAKGNILERFSAQQFPDLHSELNLSSLELGDSALYFCASSVGGLSSYEQYFGPGTRLTVT.

This clonotype was seen only a few times. The chain uses TRBV4-1 and TRBJ2-5; the match to TRBD1 covers 11 bases. Germline CDR1 MGHRA, CDR2 YSYEKL. The CDR3 is made up of 16 amino acids. Germline trimming cut 1 base from V and 2 bases from J; bases unmatched to any gene: 3. CDR3 protein: CASSQGDRGVQETQYF. The CDR3 DNA is TGCGCCAGCAGCCAAGGGGACAGGGGGGTACAAGAGACCCAGTACTTC.